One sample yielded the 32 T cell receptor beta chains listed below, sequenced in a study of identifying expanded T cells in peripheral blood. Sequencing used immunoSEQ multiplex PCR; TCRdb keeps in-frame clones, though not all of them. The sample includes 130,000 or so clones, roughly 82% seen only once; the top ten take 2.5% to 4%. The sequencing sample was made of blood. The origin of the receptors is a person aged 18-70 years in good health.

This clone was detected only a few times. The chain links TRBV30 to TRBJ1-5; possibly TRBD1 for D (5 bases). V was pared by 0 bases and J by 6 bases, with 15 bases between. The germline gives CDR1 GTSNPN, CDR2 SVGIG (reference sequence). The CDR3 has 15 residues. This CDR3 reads CAWSVRGSQGQPQHF. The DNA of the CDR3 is TGTGCCTGGAGTGTACGGGGATCTCAGGGTCAGCCCCAGCATTTT.

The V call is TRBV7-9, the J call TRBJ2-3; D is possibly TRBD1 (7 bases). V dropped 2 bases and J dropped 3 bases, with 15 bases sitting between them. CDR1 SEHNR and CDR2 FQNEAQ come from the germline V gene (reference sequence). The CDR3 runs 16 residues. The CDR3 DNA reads TGTGCCAGCAGCTTATACCCAGGGGGAGGAACAGATACGCAGTATTTT. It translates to CASSLYPGGGTDTQYF.

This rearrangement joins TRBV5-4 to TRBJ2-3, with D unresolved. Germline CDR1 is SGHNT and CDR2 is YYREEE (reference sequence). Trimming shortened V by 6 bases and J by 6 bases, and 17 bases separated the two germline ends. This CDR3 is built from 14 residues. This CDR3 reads CASNPGPFTDTQYF. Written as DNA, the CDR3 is TGTGCCAGCAACCCCGGACCATTCACGGATACGCAGTATTTT.

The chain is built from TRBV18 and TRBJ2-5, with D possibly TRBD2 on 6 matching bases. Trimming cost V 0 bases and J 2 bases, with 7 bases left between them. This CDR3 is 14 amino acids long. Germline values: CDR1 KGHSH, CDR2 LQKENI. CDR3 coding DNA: TGTGCCAGCTCACCACCGACTAGTCAAGAGACCCAGTACTTC. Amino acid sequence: CASSPPTSQETQYF.

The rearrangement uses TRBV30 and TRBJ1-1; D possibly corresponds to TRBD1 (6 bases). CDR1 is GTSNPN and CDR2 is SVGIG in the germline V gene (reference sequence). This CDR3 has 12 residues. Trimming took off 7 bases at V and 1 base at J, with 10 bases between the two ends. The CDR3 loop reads CAFSRGNTEAFF. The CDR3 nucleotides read TGTGCCTTCAGCAGGGGGAACACTGAAGCTTTCTTT.

The CDR3 is CASSDPPSSYNEQFF. CDR3 in DNA: TGCGCCAGCAGCGACCCGCCAAGCTCCTACAATGAGCAGTTCTTC. The chain links TRBV5-1 to TRBJ2-1; the D is unclear. This CDR3 has 15 residues. V was shortened by 4 bases and J by 0 bases, with 11 bases between the two germline ends. Germline V gene sequence: CDR1 SGHRS, CDR2 YFSETQ.

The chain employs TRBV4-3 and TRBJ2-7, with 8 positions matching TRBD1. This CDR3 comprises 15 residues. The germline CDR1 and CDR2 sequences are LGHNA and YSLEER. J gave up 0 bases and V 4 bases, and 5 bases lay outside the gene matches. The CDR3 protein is CASSPDRGSSYEQYF. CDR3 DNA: TGCGCCAGCAGCCCCGACAGGGGTAGCTCCTACGAGCAGTACTTC.

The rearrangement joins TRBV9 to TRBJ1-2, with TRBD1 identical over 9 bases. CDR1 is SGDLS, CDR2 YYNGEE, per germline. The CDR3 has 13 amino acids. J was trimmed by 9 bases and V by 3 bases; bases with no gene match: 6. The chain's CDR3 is CASSDRGPGSYTF. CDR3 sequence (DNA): TGTGCCAGCAGCGACAGGGGGCCCGGTAGCTACACCTTC.

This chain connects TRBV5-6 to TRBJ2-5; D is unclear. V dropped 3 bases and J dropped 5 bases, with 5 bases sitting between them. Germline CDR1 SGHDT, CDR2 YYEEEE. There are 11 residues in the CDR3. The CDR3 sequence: CASSSRETQYF. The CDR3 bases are TGTGCCAGCAGCTCCCGGGAGACCCAGTACTTC.

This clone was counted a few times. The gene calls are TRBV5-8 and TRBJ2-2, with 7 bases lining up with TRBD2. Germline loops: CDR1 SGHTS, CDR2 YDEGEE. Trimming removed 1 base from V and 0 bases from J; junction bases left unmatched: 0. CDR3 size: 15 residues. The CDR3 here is CASSLTSANTGELFF. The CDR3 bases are TGTGCCAGCAGCTTGACTAGCGCGAACACCGGGGAGCTGTTTTTT.

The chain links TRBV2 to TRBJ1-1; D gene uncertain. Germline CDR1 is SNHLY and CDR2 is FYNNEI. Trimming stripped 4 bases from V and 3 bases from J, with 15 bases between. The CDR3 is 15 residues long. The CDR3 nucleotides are TGTGCCAGCAGTGGGCGTTTTACGCGGGACACTGAAGCTTTCTTT. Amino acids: CASSGRFTRDTEAFF.

The CDR3 region is CASSLAGGFGQPQHF. DNA for the CDR3: TGCGCCAGCAGCTTGGCAGGGGGGTTTGGTCAGCCCCAGCATTTT. V is TRBV5-1 and J is TRBJ1-5; TRBD1 aligns across 7 bases. Germline V CDR1 and CDR2: SGHRS, YFSETQ. CDR3 size: 15 residues. Germline trimming cut 0 bases from V and 6 bases from J; bases unmatched to any gene: 6.

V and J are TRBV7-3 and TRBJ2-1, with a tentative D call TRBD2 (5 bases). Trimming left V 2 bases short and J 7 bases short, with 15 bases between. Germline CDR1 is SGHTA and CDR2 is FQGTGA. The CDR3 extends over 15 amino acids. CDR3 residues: CASSLVGDYSNEQFF. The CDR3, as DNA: TGTGCCAGCAGCTTAGTCGGGGATTATTCTAATGAGCAGTTCTTC.

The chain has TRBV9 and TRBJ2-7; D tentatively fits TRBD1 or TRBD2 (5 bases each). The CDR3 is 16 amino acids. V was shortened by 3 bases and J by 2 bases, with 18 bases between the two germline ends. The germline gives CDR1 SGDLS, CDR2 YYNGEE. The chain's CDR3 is CASSAGFGDLAYEQYF. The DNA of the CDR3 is TGTGCCAGCAGCGCGGGGTTCGGGGACCTCGCCTACGAGCAGTACTTC.

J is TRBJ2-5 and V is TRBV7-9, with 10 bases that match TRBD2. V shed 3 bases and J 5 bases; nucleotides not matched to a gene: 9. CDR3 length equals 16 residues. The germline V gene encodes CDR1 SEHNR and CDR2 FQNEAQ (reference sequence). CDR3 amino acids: CASSFYERGGWETQYF. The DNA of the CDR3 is TGTGCCAGCAGCTTCTATGAGCGGGGGGGCTGGGAGACCCAGTACTTC.

Written as DNA, the CDR3 is TGTGCCAGCAGCCGGGACAGTTTTTCCGTCGGTGGCTACACCTTC. This translates into CASSRDSFSVGGYTF. V usage is TRBV6-6 and J usage is TRBJ1-2; 7 positions agree with TRBD1. The junction had 14 bases not matched to a gene; V was cut back by 6 bases and J by 7 bases. From germline, CDR1 is MNHNY and CDR2 SVGAGI (reference sequence). This CDR3 has 15 amino acids.

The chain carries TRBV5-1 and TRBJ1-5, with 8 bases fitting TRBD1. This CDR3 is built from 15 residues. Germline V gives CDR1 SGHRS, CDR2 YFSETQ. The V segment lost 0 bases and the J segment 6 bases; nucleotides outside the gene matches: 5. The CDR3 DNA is TGCGCCAGCAGCTTGGGCGGGACAGGTCCTCAGCCCCAGCATTTT. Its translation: CASSLGGTGPQPQHF.

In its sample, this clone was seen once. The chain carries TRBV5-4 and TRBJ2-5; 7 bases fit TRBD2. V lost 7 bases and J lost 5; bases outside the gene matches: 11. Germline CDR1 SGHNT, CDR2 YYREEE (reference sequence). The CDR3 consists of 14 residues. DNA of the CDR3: TGTGCCAGCGGGTGGACTAGTGATAGGGAGACCCAGTACTTC. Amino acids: CASGWTSDRETQYF.

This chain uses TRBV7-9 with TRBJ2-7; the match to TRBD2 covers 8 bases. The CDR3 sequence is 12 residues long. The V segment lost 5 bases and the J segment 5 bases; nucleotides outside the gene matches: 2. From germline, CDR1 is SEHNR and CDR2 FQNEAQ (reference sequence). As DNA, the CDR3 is TGTGCCAGCAGCCCGGGGGGGGACGAGCAGTACTTC. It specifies CASSPGGDEQYF.

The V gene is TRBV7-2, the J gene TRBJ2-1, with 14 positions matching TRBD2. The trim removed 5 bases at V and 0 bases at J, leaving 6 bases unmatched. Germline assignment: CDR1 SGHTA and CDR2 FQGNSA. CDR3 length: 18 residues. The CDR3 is CASSGGTSGGRSYNEQFF. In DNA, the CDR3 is TGTGCCAGCAGCGGAGGGACTAGCGGGGGCCGCTCCTACAATGAGCAGTTCTTC.

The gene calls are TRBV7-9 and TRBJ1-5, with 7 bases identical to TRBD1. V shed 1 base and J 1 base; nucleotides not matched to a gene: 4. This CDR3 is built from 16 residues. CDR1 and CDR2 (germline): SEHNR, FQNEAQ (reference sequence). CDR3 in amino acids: CASSLEGRGSNQPQHF. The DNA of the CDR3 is TGTGCCAGCAGCTTAGAGGGCAGGGGGAGCAATCAGCCCCAGCATTTT. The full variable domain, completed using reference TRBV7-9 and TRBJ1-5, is DTGVSQNPRHKITKRGQNVTFRCDPISEHNRLYWYRQTLGQGPEFLTYFQNEAQLEKSRLLSDRFSAERPKGSFSTLEIQRTEQGDSAMYLCASSLEGRGSNQPQHFGDGTRLSIL.

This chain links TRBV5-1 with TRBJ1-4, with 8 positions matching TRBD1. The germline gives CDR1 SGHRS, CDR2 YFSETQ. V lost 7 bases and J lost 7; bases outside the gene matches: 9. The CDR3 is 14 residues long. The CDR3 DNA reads TGCGCCAGCGCGACAGGGGAGGGGATTGAAAAACTGTTTTTT. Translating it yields CASATGEGIEKLFF.

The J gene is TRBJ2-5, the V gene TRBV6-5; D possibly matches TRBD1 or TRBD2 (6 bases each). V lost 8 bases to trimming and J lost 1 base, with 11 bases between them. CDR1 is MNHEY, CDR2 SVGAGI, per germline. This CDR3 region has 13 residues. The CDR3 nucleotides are TGTGCCAGCGGCGGGACACTCCAAGAGACCCAGTACTTC. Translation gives CASGGTLQETQYF.

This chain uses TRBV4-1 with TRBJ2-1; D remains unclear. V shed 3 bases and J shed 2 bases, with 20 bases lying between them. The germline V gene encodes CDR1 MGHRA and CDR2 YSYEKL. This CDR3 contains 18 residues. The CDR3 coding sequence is TGCGCCAGCAGCCAGATCCCTTCCGCAGGCAACCCCTACAATGAGCAGTTCTTC. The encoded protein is CASSQIPSAGNPYNEQFF.

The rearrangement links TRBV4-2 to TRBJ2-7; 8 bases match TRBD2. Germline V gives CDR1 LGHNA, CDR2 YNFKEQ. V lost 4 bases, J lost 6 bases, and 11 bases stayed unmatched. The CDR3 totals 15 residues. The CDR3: CASSLGGGGPSEQYF. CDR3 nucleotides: TGTGCCAGCAGCCTCGGGGGCGGGGGGCCCTCCGAGCAGTACTTC.

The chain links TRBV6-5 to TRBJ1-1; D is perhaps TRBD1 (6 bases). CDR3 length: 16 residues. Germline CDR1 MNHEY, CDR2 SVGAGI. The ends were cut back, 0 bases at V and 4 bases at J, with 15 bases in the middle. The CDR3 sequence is CASSYSMGARGTEAFF. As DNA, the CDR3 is TGTGCCAGCAGTTACTCGATGGGGGCTAGGGGCACTGAAGCTTTCTTT.

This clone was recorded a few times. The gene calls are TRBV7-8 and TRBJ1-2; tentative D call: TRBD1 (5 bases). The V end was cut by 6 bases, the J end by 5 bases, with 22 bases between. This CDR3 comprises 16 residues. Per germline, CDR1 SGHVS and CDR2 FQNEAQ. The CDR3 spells CASSFGGGMAGYGYTF. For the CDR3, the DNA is TGTGCCAGCAGTTTTGGTGGGGGAATGGCTGGGTATGGCTACACCTTC.

CDR3 nucleotide sequence: TGTGCCAGTTCAACCTGGCAGGGTGAAGAGACCCAGTACTTC. Encoded protein: CASSTWQGEETQYF. The gene calls are TRBV19 and TRBJ2-5; weak D call: TRBD1 (5 bases). CDR1 and CDR2 from the germline V gene are LNHDA and SQIVND (reference sequence). CDR3 size: 14 residues. Trimming left V 8 bases short and J 3 bases short, with 16 bases between. The whole variable domain, remainder taken from reference TRBV19 and TRBJ2-5, is DGGITQSPKYLFRKEGQNVTLSCEQNLNHDAMYWYRQDPGQGLRLIYYSQIVNDFQKGDIAEGYSVSREKKESFPLTVTSAQKNPTAFYLCASSTWQGEETQYFGPGTRLLVL.

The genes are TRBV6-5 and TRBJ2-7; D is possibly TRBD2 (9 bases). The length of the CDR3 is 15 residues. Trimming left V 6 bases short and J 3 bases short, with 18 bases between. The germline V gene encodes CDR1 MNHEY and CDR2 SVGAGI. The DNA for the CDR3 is TGTGCCAGCAGCCTAGCGGGGACAGGACTCTACGAGCAGTACTTC. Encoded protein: CASSLAGTGLYEQYF.

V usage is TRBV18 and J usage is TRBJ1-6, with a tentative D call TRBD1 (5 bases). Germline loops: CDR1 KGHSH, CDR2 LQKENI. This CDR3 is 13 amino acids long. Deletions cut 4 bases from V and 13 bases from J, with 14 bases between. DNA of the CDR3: TGTGCCAGCTCACACTCGACAGTTTCGCCCCTCCACTTT. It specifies CASSHSTVSPLHF.

The CDR3 is CACSGPLVYSNQPQHF. CDR3 sequence (DNA): TGTGCCTGCTCGGGACCGCTTGTCTATAGCAATCAGCCCCAGCATTTT. The chain combines TRBV21-1 with TRBJ1-5. TRBV21-1 is flagged as a pseudogene. The CDR3 is made up of 16 amino acids.

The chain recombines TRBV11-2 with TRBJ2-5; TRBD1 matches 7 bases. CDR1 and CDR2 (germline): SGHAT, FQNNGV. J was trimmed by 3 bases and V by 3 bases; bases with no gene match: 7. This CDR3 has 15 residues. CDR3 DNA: TGTGCCAGCAGCTTCTTCCAGGGGGTAGAAGAGACCCAGTACTTC. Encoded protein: CASSFFQGVEETQYF.